The 26 T cell receptor beta chains in this list originate from one sample, sequenced in a study of radiation and T cells in renal cell carcinoma. Specified time point: blood 2 weeks post-SBRT. Treatment reported: 15 Gy SBRT to primary tumor, nephrectomy 4 weeks later. Assay used: immunoSEQ multiplex PCR; TCRdb lists only in-frame clones, some missing. The sample holds 150,000 to 160,000 clones, around 90% seen once. The material was blood, obtained from a patient whose treatment included radiotherapy and nephrectomy. Source of these receptors: a woman in her forties or fifties with renal cell carcinoma.

V usage is TRBV10-1 and J usage is TRBJ2-3; D might be TRBD1 or TRBD2, each matching 6 bases. CDR1 and CDR2 (germline): WNHNN, SYGVQD (reference sequence). Between the trimmed V and J ends, which lost 1 base and 5 bases, there was a span of 13 bases. The length of the CDR3 is 15 residues. DNA for the CDR3: TGCGCCAGCAGTGAGTTCAGGGGAGCGGGAGATACGCAGTATTTT. As protein: CASSEFRGAGDTQYF.

The chain has TRBV5-6 and TRBJ1-6; D remains ambiguous. The CDR3 covers 13 residues. CDR1 SGHDT and CDR2 YYEEEE come from the germline V gene. The V end was cut by 4 bases, the J end by 2 bases, with 4 bases between. CDR3 sequence: CASSSPYNSPLHF. In DNA form, the CDR3 reads TGTGCCAGCAGCAGCCCCTATAATTCACCCCTCCACTTT.

This sequence joins TRBV15 and TRBJ2-4; 11 bases are shared with TRBD2. Trimming removed 0 bases from V and 11 bases from J; junction bases left unmatched: 6. This CDR3 spans 15 amino acids. In germline, CDR1 is LNHNV, CDR2 YYDKDF (reference sequence). CDR3 sequence: CATSRDLAGGPFQYF. CDR3 sequence (DNA): TGTGCCACCAGCAGAGATCTAGCGGGGGGCCCTTTTCAGTACTTC. The variable domain in full, completed from reference TRBV15 and TRBJ2-4, reads DAMVIQNPRYQVTQFGKPVTLSCSQTLNHNVMYWYQQKSSQAPKLLFHYYDKDFNNEADTPDNFQSRRPNTSFCFLDIRSPGLGDTAMYLCATSRDLAGGPFQYFGAGTRLSVL.

This sequence joins TRBV25-1 and TRBJ1-1; D may be TRBD1 (6 bases). Trimming took 7 bases from V and 6 from J, leaving 21 bases between them. The CDR3 is 15 amino acids. CDR1 and CDR2 from the germline V gene are MGHDK and SYGVNS. CDR3 DNA sequence: TGTGCCAGCACGAAAGGTAGGGGAGGGGGATCTGAAGCTTTCTTT. It specifies CASTKGRGGGSEAFF.

This chain links TRBV11-2 with TRBJ2-7, with 8 bases matching TRBD1. With V trimmed by 3 bases and J by 2 bases, 6 bases remained unmatched. The CDR3 extends over 15 amino acids. In germline, CDR1 is SGHAT, CDR2 FQNNGV. CDR3 nucleotide sequence: TGTGCCAGCAGCTTCCCAGGGGGCTTAACCTACGAGCAGTACTTC. Protein product: CASSFPGGLTYEQYF.

V is TRBV12-5 and J is TRBJ2-5; D gene unclear. The ends were cut back, 5 bases at V and 5 bases at J, with 12 bases in the middle. Germline CDR1 is LGHNT and CDR2 is FRNRAP. The CDR3 extends over 13 amino acids. The CDR3 DNA is TGTGCTAGTGGTGGCCCCGAGGTGGAGACCCAGTACTTC. Translating it yields CASGGPEVETQYF.

The chain carries TRBV7-3 and TRBJ1-5; D gene uncertain. Germline V gene sequence: CDR1 SGHTA, CDR2 FQGTGA. The CDR3 is made up of 13 amino acids. V lost 6 bases and J 3 bases, leaving 9 bases between the germline ends. This CDR3 reads CASSAGINQPQHF. The CDR3 DNA reads TGTGCCAGCAGTGCGGGCATCAATCAGCCCCAGCATTTT.

The chain employs TRBV30 and TRBJ1-6; 9 bases align to TRBD1. Germline V gene sequence: CDR1 GTSNPN, CDR2 SVGIG (reference sequence). The V gene end was trimmed by 8 bases and the J gene end by 7 bases; junction bases not matched to a gene: 6. The CDR3 length is 13 residues. CDR3 DNA sequence: TGTGCCCTAGACAGGGGGACGAATTCACCCCTCCACTTT. It specifies CALDRGTNSPLHF.

The chain employs TRBV5-6 and TRBJ2-3, with 7 bases matching TRBD1. The germline CDR1 and CDR2 sequences are SGHDT and YYEEEE. The CDR3 covers 16 residues. The junction had 8 bases not matched to a gene; V was cut back by 0 bases and J by 4 bases. The CDR3 DNA reads TGTGCCAGCAGCTTGGAAACAGGGGTGTTTCCAGATACGCAGTATTTT. Translating it yields CASSLETGVFPDTQYF.

The V and J genes are TRBV19 and TRBJ1-2, with D uncertain. The CDR3 runs to 12 residues. With 4 bases removed from V and 6 bases from J, the gap between germline ends came to 9 bases. Germline CDR1 and CDR2: LNHDA and SQIVND (reference sequence). The CDR3 region is CASSSQVHGYTF. The DNA of the CDR3 is TGTGCCAGTAGTAGTCAGGTCCATGGCTACACCTTC.

The chain employs TRBV7-2 and TRBJ2-7, with 7 positions matching TRBD1. Trimming at V came to 1 base and at J to 5 bases, leaving 14 bases not matched to a gene. Germline CDR1 SGHTA, CDR2 FQGNSA. CDR3 length equals 17 residues. CDR3: CASSLGTDREPADEQYF. As DNA, the CDR3 is TGTGCCAGCAGCTTAGGGACCGACAGGGAGCCAGCGGACGAGCAGTACTTC.

The CDR3 sequence is CASGRTGGEETQYF. DNA for the CDR3: TGCGCCAGCGGAAGGACAGGGGGGGAAGAGACCCAGTACTTC. The chain joins TRBV5-1 to TRBJ2-5, with TRBD1 identical over 10 bases. The V gene's germline CDR1 is SGHRS and CDR2 YFSETQ. V dropped 7 bases and J dropped 3; count of bases not matched to a gene: 6. The CDR3 contains 14 residues.

This sequence joins TRBV4-2 and TRBJ1-2; D gene ambiguous. The V gene lost 0 bases and the J gene lost 3 bases, with 11 bases spanning the gap. Germline CDR1 reads LGHNA; CDR2 reads YNFKEQ. The CDR3 totals 15 residues. The CDR3: CASSQDSLLDYGYTF. Written as DNA, the CDR3 is TGTGCCAGCAGCCAAGATTCATTATTGGACTATGGCTACACCTTC.

The sample holds one count of this clone. The CDR3 DNA is TGTGCCAGCAGTTTAATAGGAGGTAGGGAGAATCAGCCCCAGCATTTT. Translated, it gives CASSLIGGRENQPQHF. This rearrangement joins TRBV27 to TRBJ1-5, with unresolved D. Trimming left V 2 bases short and J 4 bases short, with 15 bases between. The length of the CDR3 is 16 residues. CDR1 and CDR2 from the germline V gene are MNHEY and SMNVEV (reference sequence).

This chain connects TRBV19 to TRBJ1-1, with 8 nucleotides matching TRBD1. Germline-derived CDR1 and CDR2 are LNHDA and SQIVND (reference sequence). V lost 3 bases, J lost 3 bases, and 12 bases stayed unmatched. This CDR3 contains 17 residues. CDR3 nucleotides: TGTGCCAGTAGTATTCCACAGGGGGGAAGGGGGGACACTGAAGCTTTCTTT. Protein: CASSIPQGGRGDTEAFF.

The chain recombines TRBV19 with TRBJ1-5; TRBD1 might be the D (5 bases). The CDR3 is made up of 14 amino acids. With 5 bases removed from V and 5 bases from J, the gap between germline ends came to 13 bases. The germline V gene has CDR1 LNHDA and CDR2 SQIVND (reference sequence). The chain's CDR3 is CASSVRGGDQPQHF. The CDR3 coding sequence is TGTGCCAGTAGTGTGCGGGGCGGCGATCAGCCCCAGCATTTT.

CDR3 DNA: TGTGCCAGCAGCGTAGTTGGCGGGGGTGTTAATGAGCAGTTCTTC. This gives the protein CASSVVGGGVNEQFF. The gene calls are TRBV9 and TRBJ2-1; 7 bases match TRBD2. The CDR3 is 15 residues long. The junction had 7 bases not matched to a gene; V was cut back by 0 bases and J by 7 bases. Germline V gives CDR1 SGDLS, CDR2 YYNGEE.

A few counts support this clone. V gene TRBV5-6 combines with J gene TRBJ1-5; D perhaps matches TRBD1 (6 bases). The CDR3 length is 15 residues. V was trimmed by 4 bases and J by 4 bases, leaving 15 bases between them. Germline values: CDR1 SGHDT, CDR2 YYEEEE. Here the CDR3 DNA reads TGTGCCAGCAGCCAAGGTTGGGGGCAAAATCAGCCCCAGCATTTT. Translated, it gives CASSQGWGQNQPQHF. Using reference TRBV5-6 and TRBJ1-5 for the parts outside the CDR3, the full variable domain is DAGVTQSPTHLIKTRGQQVTLRCSPKSGHDTVSWYQQALGQGPQFIFQYYEEEERQRGNFPDRFSGHQFPNYSSELNVNALLLGDSALYLCASSQGWGQNQPQHFGDGTRLSIL.

This clone was detected once. This chain joins TRBV19 and TRBJ1-6; the D gene is possibly TRBD1 (5 bases). The V gene lost 9 bases and the J gene lost 8 bases, with 11 bases spanning the gap. Germline V gene lookup returns CDR1 LNHDA and CDR2 SQIVND (reference sequence). The CDR3 spans 12 residues. This CDR3 is CASGTRDSPLHF. CDR3 DNA: TGTGCCAGCGGGACTCGGGATTCACCCCTCCACTTT.

The gene calls are TRBV11-2 and TRBJ1-4; a weak D match, TRBD1 (5 bases). Germline V gene data show CDR1 as SGHAT and CDR2 as FQNNGV. The CDR3 has 14 residues. Trimming pared 5 bases from V and 5 bases from J, leaving 12 bases between. The CDR3 bases are TGTGCCAGCAGCCGGGGACGGTTAAATGAAAAACTGTTTTTT. Protein: CASSRGRLNEKLFF.

J is TRBJ1-4 and V is TRBV14; 10 nucleotides line up with TRBD1. This CDR3 comprises 14 residues. Germline CDR1 is SGHDN and CDR2 is FVKESK. J gave up 11 bases and V 5 bases, and 8 bases lay outside the gene matches. The CDR3 sequence is CASSMDRGIGKLFF. CDR3 nucleotides: TGTGCCAGCAGCATGGACAGGGGGATCGGGAAACTGTTTTTT. The whole variable domain, remainder taken from reference TRBV14 and TRBJ1-4, is EAGVTQFPSHSVIEKGQTVTLRCDPISGHDNLYWYRRVMGKEIKFLLHFVKESKQDESGMPNNRFLAERTGGTYSTLKVQPAELEDSGVYFCASSMDRGIGKLFFGSGTQLSVL.

This clone was observed a few times. This chain joins TRBV4-1 and TRBJ1-3, with D unclear. V was clipped by 4 bases and J by 4 bases, with 8 bases between them. Germline V gene lookup returns CDR1 MGHRA and CDR2 YSYEKL. CDR3 length: 13 residues. The chain's CDR3 is CASSRPGGNTIYF. The CDR3 DNA follows: TGCGCCAGCAGCCGTCCCGGCGGAAACACCATATATTTT.

This clone has only one observation. The chain joins TRBV4-1 to TRBJ2-1; D is possibly TRBD2 (6 bases). There are 16 residues in the CDR3. The germline gives CDR1 MGHRA, CDR2 YSYEKL. The V gene lost 3 bases and the J gene lost 2 bases, with 14 bases spanning the gap. The CDR3 here is CASSQLPGLTYNEQFF. In DNA, the CDR3 is TGCGCCAGCAGCCAGTTGCCGGGACTCACCTACAATGAGCAGTTCTTC.

This chain links TRBV4-2 with TRBJ2-7, with 8 bases matching TRBD1. CDR1 is LGHNA, CDR2 YNFKEQ, per germline. The CDR3 runs 15 residues. J gave up 2 bases and V 1 base, and 4 bases lay outside the gene matches. CDR3 sequence reads: CASSQAGTGTYEQYF. CDR3 nucleotide sequence: TGTGCCAGCAGCCAAGCCGGGACAGGTACCTACGAGCAGTACTTC.

The chain links TRBV7-6 to TRBJ2-7; unclear D gene. V was shortened by 0 bases and J by 3 bases, with 3 bases between the two germline ends. The CDR3 is 12 amino acids. CDR1 and CDR2 from the germline V gene are SGHVS and FNYEAQ. The CDR3 sequence: CASSLAFYEQYF. The CDR3 DNA follows: TGTGCCAGCAGCTTAGCCTTCTACGAGCAGTACTTC.

V usage is TRBV9 and J usage is TRBJ1-3; the D gene is possibly TRBD1 (5 bases). The germline V gene has CDR1 SGDLS and CDR2 YYNGEE. CDR3 length: 15 amino acids. Trimming removed 3 bases from V and 4 bases from J, with 14 bases in between. The CDR3 loop reads CASSGDWLTGNTIYF. DNA for the CDR3: TGTGCCAGCAGCGGGGACTGGCTAACGGGAAACACCATATATTTT. The full variable domain, with the rest looked up from reference TRBV9 and TRBJ1-3, is DSGVTQTPKHLITATGQRVTLRCSPRSGDLSVYWYQQSLDQGLQFLIQYYNGEERAKGNILERFSAQQFPDLHSELNLSSLELGDSALYFCASSGDWLTGNTIYFGEGSWLTVV.